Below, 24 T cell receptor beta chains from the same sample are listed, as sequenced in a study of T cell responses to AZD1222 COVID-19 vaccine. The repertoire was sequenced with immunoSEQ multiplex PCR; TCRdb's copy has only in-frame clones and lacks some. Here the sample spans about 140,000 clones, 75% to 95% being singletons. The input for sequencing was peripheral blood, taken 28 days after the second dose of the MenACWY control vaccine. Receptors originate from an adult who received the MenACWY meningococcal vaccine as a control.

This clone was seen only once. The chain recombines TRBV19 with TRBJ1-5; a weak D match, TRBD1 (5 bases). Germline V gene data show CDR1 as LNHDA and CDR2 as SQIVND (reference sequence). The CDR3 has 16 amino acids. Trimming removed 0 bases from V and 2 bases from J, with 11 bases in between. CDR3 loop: CASSIDLGHRNQPQHF. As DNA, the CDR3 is TGTGCCAGTAGTATAGATTTAGGACACCGCAATCAGCCCCAGCATTTT.

In DNA form, the CDR3 reads TGTGCCAGCAGTCACCGACAGTCCCCCCAGCATTTT. It is translated as CASSHRQSPQHF. The chain has TRBV6-2 or TRBV6-3 and TRBJ1-5, with D perhaps TRBD1 (5 bases). V was cut by 5 bases and J by 10 bases, with 12 bases left in between. The length of the CDR3 is 12 residues. Germline CDR1 reads MNHEY; CDR2 reads SVGEGT.

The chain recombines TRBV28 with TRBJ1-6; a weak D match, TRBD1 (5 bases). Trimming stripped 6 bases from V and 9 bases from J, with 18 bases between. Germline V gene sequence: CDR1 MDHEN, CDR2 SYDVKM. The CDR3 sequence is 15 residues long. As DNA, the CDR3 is TGTGCCAGCAGGCCCCCCTCAGGGTTTGGTTCACCCCTCCACTTT. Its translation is CASRPPSGFGSPLHF.

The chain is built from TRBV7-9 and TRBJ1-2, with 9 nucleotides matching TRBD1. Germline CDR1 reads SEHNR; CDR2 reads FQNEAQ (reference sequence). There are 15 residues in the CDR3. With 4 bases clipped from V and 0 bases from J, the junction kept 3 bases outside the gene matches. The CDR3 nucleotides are TGTGCCAGCAGCTATAGACAGGGGGCTAACTATGGCTACACCTTC. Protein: CASSYRQGANYGYTF.

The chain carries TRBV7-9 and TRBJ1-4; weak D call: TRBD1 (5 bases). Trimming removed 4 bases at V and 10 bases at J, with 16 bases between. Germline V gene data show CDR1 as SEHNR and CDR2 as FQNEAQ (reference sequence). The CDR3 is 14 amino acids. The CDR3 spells CASSSDKAGVKLFF. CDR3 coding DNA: TGTGCCAGCAGCTCCGACAAGGCGGGGGTAAAACTGTTTTTT.

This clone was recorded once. The CDR3 here is CASAIAGTFYEQYF. The CDR3 DNA reads as TGTGCCAGTGCCATAGCGGGGACCTTCTACGAGCAGTACTTC. The rearrangement uses TRBV19 and TRBJ2-7; 8 bases are shared with TRBD2. V lost 8 bases and J lost 3; bases outside the gene matches: 9. The CDR3 has 14 residues. Per the germline V gene, CDR1 is LNHDA and CDR2 is SQIVND (reference sequence).

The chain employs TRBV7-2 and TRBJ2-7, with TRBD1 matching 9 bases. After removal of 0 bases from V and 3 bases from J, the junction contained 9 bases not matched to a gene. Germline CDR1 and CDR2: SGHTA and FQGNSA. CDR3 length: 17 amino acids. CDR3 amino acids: CASSLAYRDREFYEQYF. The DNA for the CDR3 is TGTGCCAGCAGCTTAGCCTACCGGGACAGGGAGTTCTACGAGCAGTACTTC.

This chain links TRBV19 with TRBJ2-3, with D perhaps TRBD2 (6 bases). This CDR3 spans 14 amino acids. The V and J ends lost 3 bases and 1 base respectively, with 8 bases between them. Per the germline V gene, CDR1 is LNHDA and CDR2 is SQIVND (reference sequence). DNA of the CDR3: TGTGCCAGTAGTATCGCTAGCGGCACAGATACGCAGTATTTT. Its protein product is CASSIASGTDTQYF.

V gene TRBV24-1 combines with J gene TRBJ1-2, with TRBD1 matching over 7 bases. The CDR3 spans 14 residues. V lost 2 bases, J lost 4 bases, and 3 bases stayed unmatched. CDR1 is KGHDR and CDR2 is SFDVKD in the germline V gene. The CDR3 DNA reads TGTGCCACCAGTGATTCTGGACAGGCCTATGGCTACACCTTC. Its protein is CATSDSGQAYGYTF.

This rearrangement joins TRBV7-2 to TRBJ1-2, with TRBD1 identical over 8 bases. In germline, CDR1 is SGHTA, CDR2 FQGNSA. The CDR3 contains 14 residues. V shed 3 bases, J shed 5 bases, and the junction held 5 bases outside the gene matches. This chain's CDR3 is CASSFGQGAYGYTF. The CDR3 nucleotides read TGTGCCAGCAGCTTTGGGCAGGGGGCGTATGGCTACACCTTC.

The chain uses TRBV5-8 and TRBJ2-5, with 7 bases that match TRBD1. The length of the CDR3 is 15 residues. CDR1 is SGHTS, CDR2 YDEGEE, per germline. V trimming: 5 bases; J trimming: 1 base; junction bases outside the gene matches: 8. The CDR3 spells CASRTGQASQETQYF. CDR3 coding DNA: TGTGCCAGCAGGACTGGACAGGCATCCCAAGAGACCCAGTACTTC.

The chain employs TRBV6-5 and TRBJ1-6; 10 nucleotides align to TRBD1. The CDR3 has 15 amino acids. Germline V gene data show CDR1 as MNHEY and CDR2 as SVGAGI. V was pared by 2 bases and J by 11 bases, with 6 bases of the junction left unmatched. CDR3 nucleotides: TGTGCCAGCAGTTACGGGACAGGGGTAGCGACACCCCTCCACTTT. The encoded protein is CASSYGTGVATPLHF.

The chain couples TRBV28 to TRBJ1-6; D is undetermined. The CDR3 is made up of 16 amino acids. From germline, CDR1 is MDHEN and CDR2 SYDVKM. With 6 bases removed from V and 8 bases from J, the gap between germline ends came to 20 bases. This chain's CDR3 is CASSPTGPTRDSPLHF. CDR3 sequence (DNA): TGTGCCAGCAGCCCCACCGGTCCTACGAGGGATTCACCCCTCCACTTT.

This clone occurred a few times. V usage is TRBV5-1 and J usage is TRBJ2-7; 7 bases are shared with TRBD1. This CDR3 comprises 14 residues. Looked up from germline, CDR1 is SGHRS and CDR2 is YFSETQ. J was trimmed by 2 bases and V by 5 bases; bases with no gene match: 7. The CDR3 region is CASRAGTDAYEQYF. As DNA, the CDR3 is TGCGCCAGCAGAGCCGGGACAGACGCCTACGAGCAGTACTTC.

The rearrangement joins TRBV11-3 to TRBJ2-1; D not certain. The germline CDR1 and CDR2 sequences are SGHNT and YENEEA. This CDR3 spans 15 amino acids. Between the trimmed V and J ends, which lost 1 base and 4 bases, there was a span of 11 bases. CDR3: CASSLGEVIYNEQFF. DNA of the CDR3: TGTGCCAGCAGCTTAGGTGAGGTAATTTACAATGAGCAGTTCTTC.

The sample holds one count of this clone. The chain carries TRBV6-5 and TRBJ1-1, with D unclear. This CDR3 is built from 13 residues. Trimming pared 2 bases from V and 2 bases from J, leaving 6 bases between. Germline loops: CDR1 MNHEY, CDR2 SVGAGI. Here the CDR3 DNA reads TGTGCCAGCAGTTACCAGAAAAACACTGAAGCTTTCTTT. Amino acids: CASSYQKNTEAFF.

In DNA form, the CDR3 reads TGTGCCAGCAGCGTAGGTTGGGCGCTCACTGGAAACACCATATATTTT. Translation gives CASSVGWALTGNTIYF. The chain employs TRBV9 and TRBJ1-3; D remains ambiguous. V gave up 0 bases and J gave up 2 bases, with 12 bases separating them. The V gene's germline CDR1 is SGDLS and CDR2 YYNGEE. CDR3 size: 16 residues.

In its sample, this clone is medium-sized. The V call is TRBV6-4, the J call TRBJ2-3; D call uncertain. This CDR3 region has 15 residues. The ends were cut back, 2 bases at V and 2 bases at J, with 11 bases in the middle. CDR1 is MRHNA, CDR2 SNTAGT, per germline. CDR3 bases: TGTGCCAGCAGTGACCAGGCGTCTGACACAGATACGCAGTATTTT. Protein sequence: CASSDQASDTDTQYF.

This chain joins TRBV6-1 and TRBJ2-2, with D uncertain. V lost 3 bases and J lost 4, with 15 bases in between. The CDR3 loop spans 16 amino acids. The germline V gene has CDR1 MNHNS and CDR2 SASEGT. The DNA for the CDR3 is TGTGCCAGCAGTGACCTCGGACGAAGTGCCACCGGGGAGCTGTTTTTT. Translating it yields CASSDLGRSATGELFF.

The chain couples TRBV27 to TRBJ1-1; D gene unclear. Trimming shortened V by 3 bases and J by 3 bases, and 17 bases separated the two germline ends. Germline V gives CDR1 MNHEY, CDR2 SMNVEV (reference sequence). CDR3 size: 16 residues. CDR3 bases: TGTGCCAGCAGTTTTATGTGGAGGTCTGAGGACACTGAAGCTTTCTTT. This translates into CASSFMWRSEDTEAFF.

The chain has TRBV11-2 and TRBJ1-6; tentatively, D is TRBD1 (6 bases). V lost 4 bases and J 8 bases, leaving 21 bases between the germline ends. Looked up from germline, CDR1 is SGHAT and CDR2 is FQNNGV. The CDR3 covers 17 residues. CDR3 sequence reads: CASSSPGGRALDSPLHF. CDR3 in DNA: TGTGCCAGCAGCTCGCCCGGGGGCAGGGCCTTGGATTCACCCCTCCACTTT. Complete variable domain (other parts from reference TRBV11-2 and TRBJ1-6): EAGVAQSPRYKIIEKRQSVAFWCNPISGHATLYWYQQILGQGPKLLIQFQNNGVVDDSQLPKDRFSAERLKGVDSTLKIQPAKLEDSAVYLCASSSPGGRALDSPLHFGNGTRLTVT.

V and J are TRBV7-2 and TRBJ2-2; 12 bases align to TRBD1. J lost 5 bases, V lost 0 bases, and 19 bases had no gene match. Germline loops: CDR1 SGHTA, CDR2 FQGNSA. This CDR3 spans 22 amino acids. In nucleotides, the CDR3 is TGTGCCAGCAGCTTAGCCGGGACAGGGGGCTCTAGCGGGATGGCCCCTACCGGGGAGCTGTTTTTT. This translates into CASSLAGTGGSSGMAPTGELFF. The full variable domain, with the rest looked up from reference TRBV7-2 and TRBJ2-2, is GAGVSQSPSNKVTEKGKDVELRCDPISGHTALYWYRQSLGQGLEFLIYFQGNSAPDKSGLPSDRFSAERTGGSVSTLTIQRTQQEDSAVYLCASSLAGTGGSSGMAPTGELFFGEGSRLTVL.

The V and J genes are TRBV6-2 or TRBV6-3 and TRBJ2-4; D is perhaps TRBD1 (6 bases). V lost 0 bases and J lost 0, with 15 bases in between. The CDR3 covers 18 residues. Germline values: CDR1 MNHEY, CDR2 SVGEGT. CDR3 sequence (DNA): TGTGCCAGCAGTTACTCCCAGGGGTCGAGTTTAGCCAAAAACATTCAGTACTTC. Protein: CASSYSQGSSLAKNIQYF.

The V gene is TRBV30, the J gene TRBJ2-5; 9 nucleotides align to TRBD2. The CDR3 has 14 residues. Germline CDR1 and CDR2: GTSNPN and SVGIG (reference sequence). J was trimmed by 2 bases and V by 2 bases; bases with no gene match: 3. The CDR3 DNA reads TGTGCCTGGAGTTCTAGCGGGGCTCAAGAGACCCAGTACTTC. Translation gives CAWSSSGAQETQYF.